The 11 T cell receptor beta chains in this list originate from one sample, sequenced in a study of identical twins. TCRdb ran MiXCR on the 5' RACE reads and lists one entry per CDR3 protein. Altogether hundreds of thousands of distinct CDR3 sequences are present, less than 7% being singletons, with the ten largest covering 1.5% to 2%. The sample was naive T cells sorted from blood. The receptors derive from a man between 18 and 35 years old in good health.

The rearrangement links TRBV20-1 to TRBJ2-2; TRBD2 agrees at 7 bases. There are 14 residues in the CDR3. Looked up from germline, CDR1 is DFQATT and CDR2 is SNEGSKA (reference sequence). V shed 5 bases and J 5 bases; nucleotides not matched to a gene: 8. The DNA of the CDR3 is TGCAGTGCTCCGGGACTATCAAAAACCGGGGAGCTGTTTTTT. The encoded protein is CSAPGLSKTGELFF.

This clonotype was seen more than once but under ten times. The J gene is TRBJ2-1, the V gene TRBV10-3, with D perhaps TRBD2 (5 bases). Germline CDR1 reads ENHRY; CDR2 reads SYGVKD. V was pared by 6 bases and J by 0 bases, with 12 bases between. The CDR3 is made up of 15 amino acids. CDR3 in DNA: TGTGCCATCAGGCCTACGGGGAGCTCCTACAATGAGCAGTTCTTC. It encodes CAIRPTGSSYNEQFF.

This clonotype was observed a few times. CDR3 residues: CASSPLPGQGVGANVLTF. DNA of the CDR3: TGTGCCAGCAGTCCCCTCCCGGGACAGGGGGTTGGGGCCAACGTCCTGACTTTC. The J gene is TRBJ2-6, the V gene TRBV12-3 or TRBV12-4, with 11 bases that match TRBD1. V lost 5 bases to trimming and J lost 3 bases; unmatched junction nucleotides: 9. The CDR3 spans 18 residues.

This clonotype was counted only a few times. The chain is built from TRBV24-1 and TRBJ2-4, with no clear D. In germline, CDR1 is KGHDR, CDR2 SFDVKD. The V end lost 5 bases, the J end lost 8 bases, and 9 bases lay between the germline ends. The CDR3 sequence is 12 residues long. The CDR3 DNA sequence: TGTGCCACCAGTGGAACCGGAGACATTCAGTACTTC. Translating it yields CATSGTGDIQYF.

This clonotype has just a few counts. This sequence joins TRBV6-2 or TRBV6-3 and TRBJ2-3; TRBD2 agrees at 9 bases. CDR1 MNHEY and CDR2 SVGEGT come from the germline V gene. V lost 8 bases and J lost 6; bases outside the gene matches: 12. The CDR3 totals 15 residues. The CDR3 DNA is TGTGCCAGCCTTGTGGCTAGCGGGACTTTGGATACGCAGTATTTT. It yields the protein CASLVASGTLDTQYF.

This clonotype has just a few counts. The gene calls are TRBV6-1 and TRBJ2-7; 12 bases match TRBD2. This CDR3 has 17 amino acids. Germline V gene data show CDR1 as MNHNS and CDR2 as SASEGT. With V trimmed by 8 bases and J by 4 bases, 15 bases remained unmatched. The CDR3 spells CASRLAGASREFYEQYF. CDR3 DNA: TGTGCCAGCCGACTAGCGGGAGCTTCCCGGGAGTTTTACGAGCAGTACTTC.

This sequence joins TRBV6-5 and TRBJ2-7; possible D gene TRBD2, 6 bases. Germline V lookup: CDR1 MNHEY, CDR2 SVGAGI. The CDR3 sequence is 12 residues long. Trimming removed 6 bases from V and 6 bases from J, with 12 bases in between. The CDR3 reads CASSDGRGEQYV. The CDR3 coding sequence is TGTGCCAGCAGCGACGGGAGAGGCGAGCAGTACGTC.

This clonotype was observed at least ten times. The chain recombines TRBV29-1 with TRBJ2-7, with TRBD2 identical over 8 bases. Trimming cost V 4 bases and J 3 bases; bases outside gene matches: 8. CDR1 SQVTM and CDR2 ANQGSEA come from the germline V gene. The CDR3 loop spans 14 amino acids. CDR3 sequence (DNA): TGCAGCGTTGTCAACGGGAGGGGAAACTACGAGCAGTACGTC. Protein sequence: CSVVNGRGNYEQYV.

This clonotype came up a few times. The chain recombines TRBV7-2 with TRBJ2-2; 12 bases align to TRBD2. J gave up 6 bases and V 4 bases, and 3 bases lay outside the gene matches. There are 15 residues in the CDR3. The V gene's germline CDR1 is SGHTA and CDR2 FQGNSA. This CDR3 reads CASSYLAGGPGELFF. CDR3 sequence (DNA): TGTGCCAGCAGCTATCTAGCGGGAGGGCCCGGGGAGCTGTTTTTT.

In its sample, this clonotype was seen a few times. The chain couples TRBV5-6 to TRBJ2-7; unclear D gene. Germline V lookup: CDR1 SGHDT, CDR2 YYEEEE. This CDR3 has 14 amino acids. Trimming took off 5 bases at V and 2 bases at J, with 14 bases between the two ends. CDR3 region: CASSRAVDPYEQYF. The DNA of the CDR3 is TGTGCCAGCAGTCGCGCGGTAGACCCCTACGAGCAGTACTTC.

In its sample, this clonotype was seen many times. V and J are TRBV2 and TRBJ2-5, with unresolved D. V lost 6 bases to trimming and J lost 5 bases, with 7 bases between them. There are 11 residues in the CDR3. Germline CDR1 and CDR2: SNHLY and FYNNEI. CDR3 sequence: CASSRRETQYF. CDR3 bases: TGTGCCAGCAGCAGACGGGAGACCCAGTACTTC.